Following are 2 T cell receptor beta chains from one sample sequenced in a study of blood T cells in healthy people across ages. Alongside a J-beta primer mix, a sample-barcoded 5' primer served in a second PCR lasting about 7 to 11 cycles. TCRdb re-derived calls from the 5' RACE reads in MiXCR, one entry per CDR3 protein. The sample has nearly 1 million distinct CDR3 sequences, roughly half seen once. The sample was blood. These receptors were collected from a woman aged 60 to 75 in good health.

The genes are TRBV6-5 and TRBJ2-4, with D perhaps TRBD1 or TRBD2 (5 bases each). TRBJ2-7 explains the end of the DNA better; the J call may be wrong. The CDR3 runs 13 residues. In germline, CDR1 is MNHEY, CDR2 SVGAGI. In DNA form, the CDR3 reads TGTGCCACTTACCGAGCAGGGAGCTACGAGCAGTACTTC. This sequence encodes CATYRAGSYEQYF.

The chain couples TRBV7-2 to TRBJ2-7, with D maybe TRBD2 (5 bases). Germline CDR1 SGHTA, CDR2 FQGNSA. Trimming took 7 bases from V and 0 from J, leaving 13 bases between them. There are 14 residues in the CDR3. The CDR3, as DNA: TGTGCCAGCACCCCGACTAAAAGCTCCTACGAGCAGTACTTC. This sequence encodes CASTPTKSSYEQYF.